This entry lists 9 T cell receptor beta chains sequenced from one sample in a study of cytomegalovirus exposure and HLA in healthy donors (TCRdb year 2017). Preparation of the library involved the immunoSEQ multiplex PCR assay. The multiplex PCR relied on a mix of 60 forward primers for TCR Vbeta segments and 13 reverse primers for TCR Jbeta segments. The table comes from immuneACCESS by way of TCRdb, which keeps in-frame sequences with V and J called. Part of the clones is missing from these tables; in studies checked, under half for an unresolved V gene and the rest for unknown reasons. This sample comprises nearly 65,000 clones, 73% of them detected only once. Approximately 5.4% of the sample goes to the ten largest clones. Sequencing was performed on PBMCs. The receptors shown here come from a man between 50 and 59 years old in good health and CMV-seronegative.

This clone is labeled medium-sized (0.01 to 0.1%). The rearrangement joins TRBV6-1 to TRBJ1-6; TRBD1 aligns across 7 bases. The CDR3 totals 15 residues. Germline CDR1 is MNHNS and CDR2 is SASEGT. J was trimmed by 7 bases and V by 7 bases; bases with no gene match: 10. CDR3 sequence: CASTGLRGQNSPLHF. The CDR3 DNA reads TGTGCCAGCACAGGTTTAAGGGGGCAGAATTCACCCCTCCACTTT.

Concerning this clone itself: The same CDR3 also results from other DNA sequences found in this sample. V and J are TRBV7-9 and TRBJ2-5, with 8 bases matching TRBD2. The V segment lost 9 bases and the J segment 3 bases; nucleotides outside the gene matches: 18. The CDR3 spans 17 residues. Germline CDR1 reads SEHNR; CDR2 reads FQNEAQ (reference sequence). CDR3 sequence: CASTSRVFTSGKETQYF. CDR3 sequence (DNA): TGTGCCAGTACGTCACGCGTGTTCACTAGCGGTAAAGAGACCCAGTACTTC.

With respect to this clone: The same CDR3 can be traced to other DNA sequences in this sample. The chain joins TRBV6-4 to TRBJ2-3; perhaps TRBD1 as D (6 bases). CDR1 and CDR2 from the germline V gene are MRHNA and SNTAGT. The CDR3 contains 14 residues. With 3 bases removed from V and 0 bases from J, the gap between germline ends came to 7 bases. The CDR3 coding sequence is TGTGCCAGCAGTGAAAGGGGGAGCACAGATACGCAGTATTTT. This codes for CASSERGSTDTQYF.

This clone appeared a single time. The chain links TRBV15 to TRBJ2-3; D gene ambiguous. CDR1 and CDR2 from the germline V gene are LNHNV and YYDKDF (reference sequence). V shed 0 bases and J shed 0 bases, with 4 bases lying between them. This CDR3 is built from 14 residues. The CDR3 spells CATSRELSTDTQYF. The CDR3 nucleotides read TGTGCCACCAGCAGAGAGCTAAGCACAGATACGCAGTATTTT.

The chain employs TRBV10-3 and TRBJ1-2; 7 bases are shared with TRBD1. This CDR3 comprises 17 residues. Trimming took 0 bases from V and 8 from J; bases not matched to a gene: 15. Germline assignment: CDR1 ENHRY and CDR2 SYGVKD. CDR3 amino acids: CAISESRVTGVGGGYTF. CDR3 nucleotides: TGTGCCATCAGTGAGTCGCGGGTAACAGGGGTTGGTGGAGGCTACACCTTC.

This clone was observed once. The J gene is TRBJ2-5, the V gene TRBV6-6, with 10 bases matching TRBD1. Trimming at V came to 0 bases and at J to 4 bases, leaving 5 bases not matched to a gene. The CDR3 consists of 16 residues. The germline V gene encodes CDR1 MNHNY and CDR2 SVGAGI (reference sequence). The CDR3 DNA sequence: TGTGCCAGCAGTTACTCGACAGGGGGCGCGGGAGAGACCCAGTACTTC. Amino acids: CASSYSTGGAGETQYF.

The V and J genes are TRBV9 and TRBJ1-1; D is possibly TRBD1 (5 bases). From germline, CDR1 is SGDLS and CDR2 YYNGEE. This CDR3 contains 14 residues. Trimming stripped 0 bases from V and 8 bases from J, with 14 bases between. The CDR3 protein is CASSVGPGSGEAFF. CDR3 nucleotides: TGTGCCAGCAGCGTAGGGCCAGGGAGCGGGGAAGCTTTCTTT. Based on the CDR3 plus reference TRBV9 and TRBJ1-1, the full variable domain is DSGVTQTPKHLITATGQRVTLRCSPRSGDLSVYWYQQSLDQGLQFLIQYYNGEERAKGNILERFSAQQFPDLHSELNLSSLELGDSALYFCASSVGPGSGEAFFGQGTRLTVV.

This sequence joins TRBV7-3 and TRBJ2-5; 8 bases are a match to TRBD1. Losses at the gene ends were 5 bases for V and 4 bases for J; bases not matched to a gene: 9. The CDR3 has 15 amino acids. Germline V gene data show CDR1 as SGHTA and CDR2 as FQGTGA. The CDR3 sequence: CASSNPGGGIETQYF. CDR3 nucleotides: TGTGCCAGCAGCAACCCAGGGGGCGGGATAGAGACCCAGTACTTC.

The chain links TRBV5-1 to TRBJ1-1; D unresolved. The CDR3 consists of 14 residues. CDR1 and CDR2 from the germline V gene are SGHRS and YFSETQ. With 4 bases removed from V and 4 bases from J, the gap between germline ends came to 14 bases. CDR3 DNA: TGCGCCAGCAGCCTTGGCAATACGGGCACTGAAGCTTTCTTT. Translating it yields CASSLGNTGTEAFF.